This T cell receptor beta chain was observed in a study of cytomegalovirus exposure and HLA in healthy donors. Trimming took 6 bases from V and 5 from J, leaving 20 bases between them. This CDR3 spans 16 amino acids. The germline CDR1 and CDR2 sequences are ENHRY and SYGVKD. The table came from immunoSEQ multiplex PCR; TCRdb's copy has only in-frame clones and leaves some out. The sample lists about 300,000 clones, 88% seen once, with 0.92% in the top ten. Sequenced sample: PBMCs. The origin of this receptor is a young woman in good health and CMV-seronegative. V and J are TRBV10-3 and TRBJ2-1; D is possibly TRBD1 (6 bases). CDR3 residues: CAIRESGTNSHNEQFF. In DNA, the CDR3 is TGTGCCATCAGAGAATCCGGGACAAATTCCCACAATGAGCAGTTCTTC.